The clone carrying this TCR beta chain was found many times. The V and J ends lost 5 bases and 0 bases respectively, with 11 bases between them. The CDR3 length is 14 residues. The V gene's germline CDR1 is SGHTA and CDR2 FQGNSA. This record comes from a study of neurological immune-mediated disorders. Synthesis of cDNA was performed by 5'RACE using 10-nucleotide random UMIs. TCRdb analysed the 5' RACE reads with MiXCR anew, one entry per CDR3 protein. The sample shows around 31,000 distinct CDR3 sequences, about 4% of them seen only once. Sequences were obtained from CD4+ T cells from blood. The chain joins TRBV7-2 to TRBJ2-7; D may be TRBD1 (6 bases). The source is a woman in her 40s in good health. CDR3 protein: CASSLDRFSYEQYF. The CDR3 DNA is TGTGCCAGCAGCCTAGACAGGTTCTCCTACGAGCAGTACTTC.